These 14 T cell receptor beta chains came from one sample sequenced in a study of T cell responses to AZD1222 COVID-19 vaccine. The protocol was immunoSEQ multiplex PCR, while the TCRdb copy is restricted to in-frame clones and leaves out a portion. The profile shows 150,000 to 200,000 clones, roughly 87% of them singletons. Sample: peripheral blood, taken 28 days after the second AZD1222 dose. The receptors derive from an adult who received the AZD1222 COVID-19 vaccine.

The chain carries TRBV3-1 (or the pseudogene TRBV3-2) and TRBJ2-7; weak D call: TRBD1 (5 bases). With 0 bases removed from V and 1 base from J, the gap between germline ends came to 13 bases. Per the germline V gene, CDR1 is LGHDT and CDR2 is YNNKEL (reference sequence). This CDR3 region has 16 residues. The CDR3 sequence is CASSQEGRELSYEQYF. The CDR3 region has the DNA TGTGCCAGCAGCCAAGAAGGCAGGGAATTATCCTACGAGCAGTACTTC.

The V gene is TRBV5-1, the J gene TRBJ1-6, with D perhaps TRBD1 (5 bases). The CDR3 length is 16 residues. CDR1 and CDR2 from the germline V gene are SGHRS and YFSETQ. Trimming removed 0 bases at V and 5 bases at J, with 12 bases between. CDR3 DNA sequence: TGCGCCAGCAGCTTGGTCGGGGGGAGAGATAATTCACCCCTCCACTTT. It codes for CASSLVGGRDNSPLHF. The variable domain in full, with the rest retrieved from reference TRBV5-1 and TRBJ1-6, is KAGVTQTPRYLIKTRGQQVTLSCSPISGHRSVSWYQQTPGQGLQFLFEYFSETQRNKGNFPGRFSGRQFSNSRSEMNVSTLELGDSALYLCASSLVGGRDNSPLHFGNGTRLTVT.

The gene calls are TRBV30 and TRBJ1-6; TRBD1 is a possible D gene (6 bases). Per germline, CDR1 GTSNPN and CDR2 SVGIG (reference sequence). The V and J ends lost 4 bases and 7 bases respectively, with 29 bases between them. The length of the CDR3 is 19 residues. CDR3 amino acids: CAWNRAGTQTSRGNSPLHF. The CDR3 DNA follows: TGTGCCTGGAATCGTGCCGGGACACAAACCTCCAGAGGGAATTCACCCCTCCACTTT. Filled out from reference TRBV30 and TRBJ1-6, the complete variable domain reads SQTIHQWPATLVQPVGSPLSLECTVEGTSNPNLYWYRQAAGRGLQLLFYSVGIGQISSEVPQNLSASRPQDRQFILSSKKLLLSDSGFYLCAWNRAGTQTSRGNSPLHFGNGTRLTVT.

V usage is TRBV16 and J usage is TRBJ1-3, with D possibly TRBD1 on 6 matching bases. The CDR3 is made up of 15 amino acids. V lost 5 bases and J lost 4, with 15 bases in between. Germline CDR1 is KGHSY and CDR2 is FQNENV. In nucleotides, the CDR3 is TGTGCCAGCAGCTCGCCCGGGACATCCGGAAACACCATATATTTT. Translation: CASSSPGTSGNTIYF.

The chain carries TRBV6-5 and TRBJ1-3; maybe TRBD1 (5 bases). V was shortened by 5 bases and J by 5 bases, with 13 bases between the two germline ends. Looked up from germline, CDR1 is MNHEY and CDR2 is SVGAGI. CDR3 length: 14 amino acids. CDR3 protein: CASSPPGLRNTIYF. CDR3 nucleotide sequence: TGTGCCAGCAGTCCCCCGGGGCTTCGAAACACCATATATTTT.

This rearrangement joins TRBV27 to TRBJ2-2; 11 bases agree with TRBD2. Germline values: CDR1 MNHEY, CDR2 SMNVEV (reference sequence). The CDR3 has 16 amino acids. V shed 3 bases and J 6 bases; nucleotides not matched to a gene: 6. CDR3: CASSFLVAGGPGELFF. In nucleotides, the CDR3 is TGTGCCAGCAGTTTTCTCGTAGCGGGGGGGCCCGGGGAGCTGTTTTTT.

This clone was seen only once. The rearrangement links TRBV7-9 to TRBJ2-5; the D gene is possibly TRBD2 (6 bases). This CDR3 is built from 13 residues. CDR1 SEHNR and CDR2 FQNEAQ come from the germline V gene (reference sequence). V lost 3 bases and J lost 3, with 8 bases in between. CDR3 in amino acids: CASSFWGEETQYF. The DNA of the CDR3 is TGTGCCAGCAGCTTTTGGGGGGAAGAGACCCAGTACTTC.

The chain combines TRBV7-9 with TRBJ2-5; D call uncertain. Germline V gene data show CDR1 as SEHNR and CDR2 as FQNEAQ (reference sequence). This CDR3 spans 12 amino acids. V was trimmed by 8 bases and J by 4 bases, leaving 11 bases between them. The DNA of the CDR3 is TGTGCCAGCGTTCGGGCTGGAGAGACCCAGTACTTC. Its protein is CASVRAGETQYF.

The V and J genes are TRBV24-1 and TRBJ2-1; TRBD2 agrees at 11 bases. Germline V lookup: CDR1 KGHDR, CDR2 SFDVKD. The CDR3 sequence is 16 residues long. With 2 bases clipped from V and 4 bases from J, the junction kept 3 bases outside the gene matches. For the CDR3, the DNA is TGTGCCACCAGTGATTCTAGCGGGAGGTCGTACAATGAGCAGTTCTTC. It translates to CATSDSSGRSYNEQFF.

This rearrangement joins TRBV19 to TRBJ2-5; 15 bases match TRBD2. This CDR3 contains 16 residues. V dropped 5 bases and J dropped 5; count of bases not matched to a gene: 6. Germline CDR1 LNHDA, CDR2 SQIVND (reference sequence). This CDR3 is CASSLRTSGGAETQYF. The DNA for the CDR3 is TGTGCCAGTAGTCTGCGGACTAGCGGGGGGGCCGAGACCCAGTACTTC. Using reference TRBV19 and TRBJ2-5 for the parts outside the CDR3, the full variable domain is DGGITQSPKYLFRKEGQNVTLSCEQNLNHDAMYWYRQDPGQGLRLIYYSQIVNDFQKGDIAEGYSVSREKKESFPLTVTSAQKNPTAFYLCASSLRTSGGAETQYFGPGTRLLVL.

The CDR3 region is CASSLARSSYEQYF. In DNA form, the CDR3 reads TGTGCCAGCAGCTTAGCGAGGAGCTCCTACGAGCAGTACTTC. The chain combines TRBV11-2 with TRBJ2-7; D is ambiguous. Germline V gene lookup returns CDR1 SGHAT and CDR2 FQNNGV. The V end lost 1 base, the J end lost 0 bases, and 7 bases lay between the germline ends. The CDR3 is 14 residues long.

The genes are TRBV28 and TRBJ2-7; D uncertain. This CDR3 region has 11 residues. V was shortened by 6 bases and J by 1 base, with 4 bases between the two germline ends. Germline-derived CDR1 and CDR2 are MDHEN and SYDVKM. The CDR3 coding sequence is TGTGCCAGCAGGGGTTCCTACGAGCAGTACTTC. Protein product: CASRGSYEQYF. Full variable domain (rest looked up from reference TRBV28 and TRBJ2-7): DVKVTQSSRYLVKRTGEKVFLECVQDMDHENMFWYRQDPGLGLRLIYFSYDVKMKEKGDIPEGYSVSREKKERFSLILESASTNQTSMYLCASRGSYEQYFGPGTRLTVT.

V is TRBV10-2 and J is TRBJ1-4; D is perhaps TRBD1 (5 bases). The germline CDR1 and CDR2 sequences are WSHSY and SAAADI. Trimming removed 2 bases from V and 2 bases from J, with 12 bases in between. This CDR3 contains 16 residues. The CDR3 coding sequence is TGCGCCAGCAGTGAGCCTCGCGGGGGTACTAATGAAAAACTGTTTTTT. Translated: CASSEPRGGTNEKLFF.

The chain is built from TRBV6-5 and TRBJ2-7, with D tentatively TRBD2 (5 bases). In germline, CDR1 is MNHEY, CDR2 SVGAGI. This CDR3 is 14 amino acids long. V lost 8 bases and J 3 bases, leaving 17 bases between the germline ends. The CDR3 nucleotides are TGTGCCAGCCGAGCGGCAGGAATATACTACGAGCAGTACTTC. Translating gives CASRAAGIYYEQYF.